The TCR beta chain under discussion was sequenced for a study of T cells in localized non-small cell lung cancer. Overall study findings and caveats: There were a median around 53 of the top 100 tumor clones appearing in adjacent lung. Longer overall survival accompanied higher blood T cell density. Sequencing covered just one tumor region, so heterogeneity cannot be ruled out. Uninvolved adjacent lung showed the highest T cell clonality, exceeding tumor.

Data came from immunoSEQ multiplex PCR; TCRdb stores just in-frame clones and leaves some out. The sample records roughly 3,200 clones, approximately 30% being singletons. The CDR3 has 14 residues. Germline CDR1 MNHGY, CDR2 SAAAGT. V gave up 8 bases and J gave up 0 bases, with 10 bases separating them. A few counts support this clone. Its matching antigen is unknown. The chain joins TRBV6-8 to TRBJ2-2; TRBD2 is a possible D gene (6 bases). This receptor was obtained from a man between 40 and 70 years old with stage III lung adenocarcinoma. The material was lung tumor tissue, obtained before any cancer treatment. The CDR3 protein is CASQAGSNTGELFF. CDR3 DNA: TGTGCCAGCCAGGCGGGGTCGAACACCGGGGAGCTGTTTTTT.